The next 6 T cell receptor beta chains were all read from a single sample in a study of CD8+CD57+ T cells in acquired aplastic anemia. TCR beta VDJ combinations and CDR3 sequences were profiled from genomic DNA. TCRdb re-called the reads with MiXCR, one entry per CDR3 protein. The sample has about 270,000 distinct CDR3 sequences; 50% to 70% are singletons. Sequencing used sorted CD4+, CD8+, or CD8+CD57+ T cells (not recorded which) from PBMCs. The receptors derive from a human donor with severe aplastic anemia or a healthy control (not recorded which).

This clonotype was picked up one time. A read error may produce the germline difference seen at one junction end. The chain links TRBV19 to TRBJ2-5; D gene ambiguous. CDR3 size: 12 residues. CDR1 and CDR2 (germline): LNHDA, SQIVND (reference sequence). CDR3 in DNA: TGTGCCAGTTCTTTAGGGCAAGAGCCCCAGTACTTC. Its translation is CASSLGQEPQYF.

The chain has TRBV6-2 or TRBV6-3 and TRBJ2-7, with D possibly matching TRBD1 (5 bases). The length of the CDR3 is 14 residues. Trimming pared 4 bases from V and 6 bases from J, leaving 16 bases between. Germline V CDR1 and CDR2: MNHEY, SVGEGT. Here the CDR3 DNA reads TGTGCCAGCAGTTCCCTTTTGTCGACAGCCGAGCAGTACTTC. Translating gives CASSSLLSTAEQYF.

This CDR3 reads CASSLPQTGSSYEQYF. For the CDR3, the DNA is TGTGCCAGCAGCTTGCCTCAAACAGGGAGCTCCTACGAGCAGTACTTC. This sequence joins TRBV7-8 and TRBJ2-7, with a possible D match to TRBD1 (6 bases). CDR3 length: 16 amino acids. Trimming stripped 3 bases from V and 0 bases from J, with 15 bases between. CDR1 SGHVS and CDR2 FQNEAQ come from the germline V gene.

This clonotype was seen more than once but under ten times. The chain joins TRBV20-1 to TRBJ2-1; the match to TRBD2 covers 11 bases. There are 17 residues in the CDR3. Germline CDR1 is DFQATT and CDR2 is SNEGSKA (reference sequence). Losses at the gene ends were 1 base for V and 0 bases for J; bases not matched to a gene: 5. The chain's CDR3 is CSARGLAGISSYNEQFF. CDR3 sequence (DNA): TGCAGTGCTAGAGGACTAGCGGGAATTAGCTCCTACAATGAGCAGTTCTTC.

The V gene is TRBV7-9, the J gene TRBJ2-1, with 12 bases aligning to TRBD2. The CDR3 has 16 amino acids. Looked up from germline, CDR1 is SEHNR and CDR2 is FQNEAQ (reference sequence). Trimming took 0 bases from V and 4 from J; bases not matched to a gene: 1. This CDR3 reads CASSLALAGGYNEQFF. The CDR3 nucleotides read TGTGCCAGCAGCTTAGCACTAGCGGGGGGTTACAATGAGCAGTTCTTC.

Many counts were recorded for this clonotype. This chain joins TRBV30 and TRBJ1-1; no clear D gene. CDR1 is GTSNPN and CDR2 is SVGIG in the germline V gene (reference sequence). V gave up 7 bases and J gave up 0 bases, with 9 bases separating them. The CDR3 totals 12 residues. DNA for the CDR3: TGTGCCTACCGTCGGATGAACACTGAAGCTTTCTTT. It codes for CAYRRMNTEAFF.